This T cell receptor (beta chain) appears in the sequencing data of a study of control samples from healthy donors and cancer patients. V shed 2 bases and J shed 4 bases, with 12 bases lying between them. CDR1 is SGHDT and CDR2 is YYEEEE in the germline V gene. This CDR3 contains 15 residues. The protocol was immunoSEQ multiplex PCR, while the TCRdb copy is restricted to in-frame clones and leaves out a portion. The sample records over 150,000 clones, more than 90% being singletons. The sequence derives from a woman in her thirties or forties in good health. Sequenced sample: blood. The rearrangement links TRBV5-6 to TRBJ2-2; D is uncertain. In DNA form, the CDR3 reads TGTGCCAGCAGCTTATTTTCCGGCAGCACCGGGGAGCTGTTTTTT. Residues: CASSLFSGSTGELFF.